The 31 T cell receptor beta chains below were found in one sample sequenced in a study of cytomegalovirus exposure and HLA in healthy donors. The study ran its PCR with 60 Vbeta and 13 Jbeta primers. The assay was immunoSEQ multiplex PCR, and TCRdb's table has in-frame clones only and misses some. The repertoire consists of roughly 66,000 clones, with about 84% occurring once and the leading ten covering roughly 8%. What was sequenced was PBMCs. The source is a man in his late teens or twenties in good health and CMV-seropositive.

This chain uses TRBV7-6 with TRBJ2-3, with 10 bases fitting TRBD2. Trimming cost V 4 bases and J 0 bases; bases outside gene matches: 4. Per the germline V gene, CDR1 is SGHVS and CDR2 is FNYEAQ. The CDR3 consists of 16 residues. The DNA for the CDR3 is TGTGCCAGCAGCTCCCTAGCGGGAGCCAGCACAGATACGCAGTATTTT. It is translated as CASSSLAGASTDTQYF.

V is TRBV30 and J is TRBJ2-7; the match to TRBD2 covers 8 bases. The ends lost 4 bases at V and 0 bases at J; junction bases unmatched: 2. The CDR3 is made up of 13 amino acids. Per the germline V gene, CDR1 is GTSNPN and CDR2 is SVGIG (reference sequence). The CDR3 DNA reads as TGTGCCTGGACAGCGGGGGCCTCCTACGAGCAGTACTTC. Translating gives CAWTAGASYEQYF.

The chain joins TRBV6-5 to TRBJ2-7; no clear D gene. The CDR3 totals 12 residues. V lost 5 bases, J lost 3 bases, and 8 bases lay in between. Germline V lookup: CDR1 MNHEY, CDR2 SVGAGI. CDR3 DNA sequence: TGTGCCAGCAGTGAATCTAACTACGAGCAGTACTTC. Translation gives CASSESNYEQYF.

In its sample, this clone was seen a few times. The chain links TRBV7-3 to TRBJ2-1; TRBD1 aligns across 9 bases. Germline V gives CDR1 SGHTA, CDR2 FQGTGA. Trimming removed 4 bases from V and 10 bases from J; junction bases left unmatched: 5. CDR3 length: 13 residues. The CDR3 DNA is TGTGCCAGCAGCTCTTACGGGACAGGGGAGCAGTTCTTC. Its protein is CASSSYGTGEQFF.

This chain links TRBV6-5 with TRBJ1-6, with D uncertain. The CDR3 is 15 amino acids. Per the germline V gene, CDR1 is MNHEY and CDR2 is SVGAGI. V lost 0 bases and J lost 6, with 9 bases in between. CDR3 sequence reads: CASSYSEDSNSPLHF. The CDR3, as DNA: TGTGCCAGCAGTTACTCGGAGGACTCTAATTCACCCCTCCACTTT.

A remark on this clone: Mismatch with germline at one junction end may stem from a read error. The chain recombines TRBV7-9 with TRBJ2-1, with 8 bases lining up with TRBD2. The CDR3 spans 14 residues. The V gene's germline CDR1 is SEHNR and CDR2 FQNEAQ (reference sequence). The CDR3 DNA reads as TGTGCCAGCAGTCTCAGCGGGAGCTACGATGAGCAGTTCTTC. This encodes CASSLSGSYDEQFF.

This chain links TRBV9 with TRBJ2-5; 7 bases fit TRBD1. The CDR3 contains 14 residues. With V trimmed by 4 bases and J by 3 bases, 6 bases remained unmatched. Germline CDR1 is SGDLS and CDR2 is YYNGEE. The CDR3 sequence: CASSPRDSEETQYF. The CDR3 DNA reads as TGTGCCAGCAGCCCGAGGGACAGTGAAGAGACCCAGTACTTC.

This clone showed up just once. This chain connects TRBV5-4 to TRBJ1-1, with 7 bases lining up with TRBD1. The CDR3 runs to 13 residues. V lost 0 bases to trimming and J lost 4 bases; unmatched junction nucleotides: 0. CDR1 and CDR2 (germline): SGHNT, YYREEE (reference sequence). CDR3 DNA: TGTGCCAGCAGCTTGGGGACAGGCACTGAAGCTTTCTTT. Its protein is CASSLGTGTEAFF. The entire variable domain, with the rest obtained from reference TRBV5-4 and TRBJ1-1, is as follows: ETGVTQSPTHLIKTRGQQVTLRCSSQSGHNTVSWYQQALGQGPQFIFQYYREEENGRGNFPPRFSGLQFPNYSSELNVNALELDDSALYLCASSLGTGTEAFFGQGTRLTVV.

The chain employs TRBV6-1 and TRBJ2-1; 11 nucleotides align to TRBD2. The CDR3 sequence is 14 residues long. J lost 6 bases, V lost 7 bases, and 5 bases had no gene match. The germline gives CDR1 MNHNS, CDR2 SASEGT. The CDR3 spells CASTDGLAGNEQFF. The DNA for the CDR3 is TGTGCCAGCACCGACGGACTAGCGGGCAATGAGCAGTTCTTC.

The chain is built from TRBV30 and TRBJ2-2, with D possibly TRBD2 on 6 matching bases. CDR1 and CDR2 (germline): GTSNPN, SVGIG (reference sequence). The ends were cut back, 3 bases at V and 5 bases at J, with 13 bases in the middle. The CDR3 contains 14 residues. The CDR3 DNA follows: TGTGCCTGGAGAGCTACTAGCCAGACCGGGGAGCTGTTTTTT. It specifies CAWRATSQTGELFF.

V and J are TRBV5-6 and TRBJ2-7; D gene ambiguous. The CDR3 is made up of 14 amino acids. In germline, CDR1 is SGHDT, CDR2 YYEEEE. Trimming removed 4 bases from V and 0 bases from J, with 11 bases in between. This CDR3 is CASSREYSSYEQYF. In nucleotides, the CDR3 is TGTGCCAGCAGCCGTGAATACAGCTCCTACGAGCAGTACTTC.

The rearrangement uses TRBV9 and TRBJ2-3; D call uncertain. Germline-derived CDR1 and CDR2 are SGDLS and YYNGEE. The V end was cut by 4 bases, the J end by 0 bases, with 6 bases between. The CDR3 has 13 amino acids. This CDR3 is CASSRGSTDTQYF. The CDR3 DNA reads TGTGCCAGCAGCCGCGGAAGCACAGATACGCAGTATTTT. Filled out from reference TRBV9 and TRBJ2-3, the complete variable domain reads DSGVTQTPKHLITATGQRVTLRCSPRSGDLSVYWYQQSLDQGLQFLIQYYNGEERAKGNILERFSAQQFPDLHSELNLSSLELGDSALYFCASSRGSTDTQYFGPGTRLTVL.

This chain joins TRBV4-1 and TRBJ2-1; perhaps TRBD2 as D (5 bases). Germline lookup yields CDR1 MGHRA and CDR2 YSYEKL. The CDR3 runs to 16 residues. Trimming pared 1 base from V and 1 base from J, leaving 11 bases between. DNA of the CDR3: TGCGCCAGCAGCCAAGTGGACTTACTGTCCTACAATGAGCAGTTCTTC. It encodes CASSQVDLLSYNEQFF.

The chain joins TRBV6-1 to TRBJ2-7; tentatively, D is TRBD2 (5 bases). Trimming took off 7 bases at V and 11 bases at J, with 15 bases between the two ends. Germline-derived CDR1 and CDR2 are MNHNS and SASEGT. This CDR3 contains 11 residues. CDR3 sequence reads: CASTESSGEYF. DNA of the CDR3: TGTGCCAGCACCGAGTCGAGCGGAGAGTACTTC.

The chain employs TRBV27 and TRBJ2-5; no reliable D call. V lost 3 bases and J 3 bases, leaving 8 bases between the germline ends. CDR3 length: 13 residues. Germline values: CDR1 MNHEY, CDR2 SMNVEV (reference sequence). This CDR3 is CASSLGREETQYF. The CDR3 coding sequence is TGTGCCAGCAGTTTGGGCCGAGAAGAGACCCAGTACTTC.

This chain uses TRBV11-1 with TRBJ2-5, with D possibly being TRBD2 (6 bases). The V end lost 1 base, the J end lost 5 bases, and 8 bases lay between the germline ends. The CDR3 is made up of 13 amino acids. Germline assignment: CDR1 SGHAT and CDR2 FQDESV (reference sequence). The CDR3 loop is CASSLGREETQYF. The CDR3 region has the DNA TGTGCCAGCAGCTTAGGGAGGGAGGAGACCCAGTACTTC.

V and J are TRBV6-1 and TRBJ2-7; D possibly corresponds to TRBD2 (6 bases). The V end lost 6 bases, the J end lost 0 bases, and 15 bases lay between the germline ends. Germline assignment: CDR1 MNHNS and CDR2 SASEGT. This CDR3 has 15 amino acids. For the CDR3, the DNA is TGTGCCAGCAGGTGGGACTGGCAGAGCTCCTACGAGCAGTACTTC. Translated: CASRWDWQSSYEQYF.

CDR3: CASRPTGDSYEQYF. CDR3 nucleotides: TGTGCCAGCAGACCTACAGGAGACTCCTACGAGCAGTACTTC. The rearrangement links TRBV6-5 to TRBJ2-7; tentatively, D is TRBD1 (5 bases). The CDR3 sequence is 14 residues long. Trimming left V 6 bases short and J 0 bases short, with 12 bases between. Germline V gives CDR1 MNHEY, CDR2 SVGAGI.

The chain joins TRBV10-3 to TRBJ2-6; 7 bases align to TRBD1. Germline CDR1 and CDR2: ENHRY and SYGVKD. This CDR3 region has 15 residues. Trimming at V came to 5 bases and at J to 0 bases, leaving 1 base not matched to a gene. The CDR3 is CAISRQGSGANVLTF. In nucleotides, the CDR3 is TGTGCCATCAGTCGACAGGGCTCTGGGGCCAACGTCCTGACTTTC.

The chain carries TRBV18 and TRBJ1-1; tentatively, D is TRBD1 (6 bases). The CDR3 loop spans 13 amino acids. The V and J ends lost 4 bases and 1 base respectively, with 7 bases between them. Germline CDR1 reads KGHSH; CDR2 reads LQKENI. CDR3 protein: CASSQGQNTEAFF. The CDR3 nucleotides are TGTGCCAGCTCACAGGGACAGAACACTGAAGCTTTCTTT.

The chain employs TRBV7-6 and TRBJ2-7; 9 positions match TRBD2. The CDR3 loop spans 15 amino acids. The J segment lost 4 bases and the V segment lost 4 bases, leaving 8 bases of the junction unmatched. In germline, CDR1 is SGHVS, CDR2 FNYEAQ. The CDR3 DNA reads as TGTGCCAGCAGCTATAGCGGGACTAGCTCTTACGAGCAGTACTTC. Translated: CASSYSGTSSYEQYF.

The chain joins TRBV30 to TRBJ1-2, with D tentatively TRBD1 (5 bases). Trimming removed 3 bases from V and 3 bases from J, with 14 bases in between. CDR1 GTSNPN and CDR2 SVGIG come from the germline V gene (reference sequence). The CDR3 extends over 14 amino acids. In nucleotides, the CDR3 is TGTGCCTGGAGAGACCCTGGGGGGGACTATGGCTACACCTTC. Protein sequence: CAWRDPGGDYGYTF.

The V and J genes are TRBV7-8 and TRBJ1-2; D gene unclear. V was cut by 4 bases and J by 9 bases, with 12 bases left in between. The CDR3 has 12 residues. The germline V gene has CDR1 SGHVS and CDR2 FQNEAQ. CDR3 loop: CASSSLGDSYTF. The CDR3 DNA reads TGTGCCAGCAGCTCCCTCGGGGATAGCTACACCTTC.

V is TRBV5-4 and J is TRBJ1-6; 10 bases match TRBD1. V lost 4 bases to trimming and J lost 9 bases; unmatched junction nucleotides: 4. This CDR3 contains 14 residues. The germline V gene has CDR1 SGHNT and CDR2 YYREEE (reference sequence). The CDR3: CASSEGQGGSPLHF. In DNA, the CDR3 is TGTGCCAGCAGCGAAGGACAGGGGGGTTCACCCCTCCACTTT.

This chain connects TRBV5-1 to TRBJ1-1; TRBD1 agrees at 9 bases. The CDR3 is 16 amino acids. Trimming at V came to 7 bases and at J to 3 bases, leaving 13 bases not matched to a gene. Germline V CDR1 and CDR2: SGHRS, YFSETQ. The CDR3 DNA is TGCGCCAGCCGAAAGGGGACAGGGAGATCATACACTGAAGCTTTCTTT. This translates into CASRKGTGRSYTEAFF.

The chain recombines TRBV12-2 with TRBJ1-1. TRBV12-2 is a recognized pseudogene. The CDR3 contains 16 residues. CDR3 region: CASRTNLQLRDTEAFF. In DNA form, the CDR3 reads TGTGCAAGTCGCACCAATCTACAGTTGAGGGACACTGAAGCTTTCTTT.

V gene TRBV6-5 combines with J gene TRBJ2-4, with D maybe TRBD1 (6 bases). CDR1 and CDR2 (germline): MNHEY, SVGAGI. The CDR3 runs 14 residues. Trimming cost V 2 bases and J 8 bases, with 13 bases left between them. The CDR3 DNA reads TGTGCCAGCAGTTACGAACTAAAGGGGGACATTCAGTACTTC. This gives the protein CASSYELKGDIQYF.

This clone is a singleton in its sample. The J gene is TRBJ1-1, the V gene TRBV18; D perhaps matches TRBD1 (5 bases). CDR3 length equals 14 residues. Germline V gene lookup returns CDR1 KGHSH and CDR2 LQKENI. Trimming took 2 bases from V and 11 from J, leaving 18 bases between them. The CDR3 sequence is CASSPGVGAQMAFF. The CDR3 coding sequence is TGTGCCAGCTCACCAGGGGTTGGGGCCCAGATGGCTTTCTTT.

CDR3 amino acids: CASSAPTSGGASYNEQFF. Written as DNA, the CDR3 is TGTGCCAGCAGTGCCCCGACTAGCGGGGGGGCCTCCTACAATGAGCAGTTCTTC. This sequence joins TRBV2 and TRBJ2-1, with 14 bases fitting TRBD2. With V trimmed by 4 bases and J by 0 bases, 5 bases remained unmatched. The CDR3 contains 18 residues. Germline CDR1 is SNHLY and CDR2 is FYNNEI. Filled out from reference TRBV2 and TRBJ2-1, the complete variable domain reads EPEVTQTPSHQVTQMGQEVILRCVPISNHLYFYWYRQILGQKVEFLVSFYNNEISEKSEIFDDQFSVERPDGSNFTLKIRSTKLEDSAMYFCASSAPTSGGASYNEQFFGPGTRLTVL.

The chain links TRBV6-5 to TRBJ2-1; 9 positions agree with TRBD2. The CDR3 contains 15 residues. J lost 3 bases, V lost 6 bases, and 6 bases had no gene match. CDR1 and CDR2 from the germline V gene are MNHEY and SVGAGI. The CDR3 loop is CASSPGTSSYNEQFF. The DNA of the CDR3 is TGTGCCAGCAGCCCGGGGACTAGCAGCTACAATGAGCAGTTCTTC.

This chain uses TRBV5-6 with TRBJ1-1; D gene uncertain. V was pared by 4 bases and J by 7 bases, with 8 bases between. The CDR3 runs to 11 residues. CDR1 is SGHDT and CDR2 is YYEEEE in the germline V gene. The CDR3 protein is CASSHGSEAFF. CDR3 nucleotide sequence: TGTGCCAGCAGCCACGGGAGTGAAGCTTTCTTT.